The source of this TCR beta chain is a study of cytomegalovirus exposure and HLA in healthy donors. About the study: About 180 million T cells yielded around 100 million unique TCR beta sequences, as an earlier analysis found.

Study-level findings and limits: DRB1 had the most TCR associations and HLA-C the fewest, a later analysis found, with rates varying by HLA locus. A later analysis linked a missense DCLRE1C variant to TCR beta V- and J-gene trimming.

With respect to this clone: Its antigen is currently unknown.

Use of 60 Vbeta and 13 Jbeta primers characterized the PCR. TCRdb keeps only in-frame clones here, not all; method: immunoSEQ multiplex PCR. The sample holds 130,000 or so clones, 82% seen once. Germline CDR1 is LGHNA and CDR2 is YNFKEQ. The CDR3 is made up of 15 amino acids. The V and J ends lost 2 bases and 3 bases, in that order; junction bases with no gene match: 6. This clonotype was sampled from a woman aged 40 to 49 in good health and CMV-seronegative. The chain carries TRBV4-2 and TRBJ2-7, with 8 bases that match TRBD2. Specimen: PBMCs. The CDR3 loop is CASSQSLAGIYEQYF. DNA for the CDR3: TGTGCCAGCAGCCAATCCTTAGCGGGGATCTACGAGCAGTACTTC.